Each of the 16 T cell receptor beta chains below was sequenced from the same sample in a study of blood T cell repertoires in COVID-19. Sequencing used immunoSEQ multiplex PCR; TCRdb keeps in-frame clones, though not all of them. The sample lists about 300,000 clones, around nine tenths occurring once. Source material: PBMCs or T cells enriched from blood (not recorded which). The receptors stem from a woman under 30 who had recovered from COVID-19.

The V and J genes are TRBV7-8 and TRBJ1-5, with a possible D match to TRBD1 (5 bases). This CDR3 spans 16 amino acids. V gave up 3 bases and J gave up 4 bases, with 16 bases separating them. Germline V gives CDR1 SGHVS, CDR2 FQNEAQ. Here the CDR3 DNA reads TGTGCCAGCAGCTTGACGCGGGACGTCTATAATCAGCCCCAGCATTTT. This sequence encodes CASSLTRDVYNQPQHF. Drawing the rest from reference TRBV7-8 and TRBJ1-5, the complete variable domain is GAGVSQSPRYKVAKRGQDVALRCDPISGHVSLFWYQQALGQGPEFLTYFQNEAQLDKSGLPSDRFFAERPEGSVSTLKIQRTQQEDSAVYLCASSLTRDVYNQPQHFGDGTRLSIL.

The chain employs TRBV24-1 and TRBJ2-7, with 9 positions matching TRBD2. Germline assignment: CDR1 KGHDR and CDR2 SFDVKD. The CDR3 extends over 16 amino acids. V trimming: 0 bases; J trimming: 1 base; junction bases outside the gene matches: 3. The CDR3 nucleotides read TGTGCCACCAGTGATTTGGGGCGGGAGGGTTCCTACGAGCAGTACTTC. The encoded protein is CATSDLGREGSYEQYF.

The CDR3 region is CSVVLRDRSYEQYF. The CDR3 DNA is TGCAGCGTTGTACTTCGGGACAGATCCTACGAGCAGTACTTC. The chain employs TRBV29-1 and TRBJ2-7, with 7 bases aligning to TRBD1. V was clipped by 4 bases and J by 1 base; unmatched bases: 7. The CDR3 is 14 residues long. Germline V gene sequence: CDR1 SQVTM, CDR2 ANQGSEA.

The J gene is TRBJ2-7, the V gene TRBV18; TRBD2 is a possible D gene (5 bases). From germline, CDR1 is KGHSH and CDR2 LQKENI. V gave up 3 bases and J gave up 1 base, with 10 bases separating them. The CDR3 sequence is 14 residues long. The CDR3 region is CASSPGVGSYEQYF. CDR3 coding DNA: TGTGCCAGCTCACCCGGGGTGGGGTCCTACGAGCAGTACTTC.

This chain connects TRBV10-3 to TRBJ1-1; no clear D gene. The CDR3 is 13 residues long. The V gene lost 5 bases and the J gene lost 1 base, with 8 bases spanning the gap. The germline CDR1 and CDR2 sequences are ENHRY and SYGVKD. The CDR3 DNA sequence: TGTGCCATCAGTAGCCCCCAGAACACTGAAGCTTTCTTT. Its protein is CAISSPQNTEAFF.

The genes are TRBV7-2 and TRBJ2-7, with 11 bases identical to TRBD2. Trimming cost V 1 base and J 4 bases; bases outside gene matches: 6. The CDR3 runs to 16 residues. Germline V lookup: CDR1 SGHTA, CDR2 FQGNSA. DNA for the CDR3: TGTGCCAGCAGCTTAGGGTCTAGCGGGGGGAGGTACGAGCAGTACTTC. Protein product: CASSLGSSGGRYEQYF.

V usage is TRBV13 and J usage is TRBJ2-3, with 10 nucleotides matching TRBD2. This CDR3 spans 17 amino acids. V lost 3 bases, J lost 4 bases, and 10 bases stayed unmatched. CDR1 and CDR2 from the germline V gene are PRHDT and FYEKMQ (reference sequence). In DNA form, the CDR3 reads TGTGCCAGCAGCTTCCCTAGCGGGGGACAATATTCAGATACGCAGTATTTT. It yields the protein CASSFPSGGQYSDTQYF.

This chain uses TRBV30 with TRBJ1-2, with a tentative D call TRBD1 (5 bases). Germline loops: CDR1 GTSNPN, CDR2 SVGIG (reference sequence). V lost 0 bases and J 6 bases, leaving 26 bases between the germline ends. The length of the CDR3 is 18 residues. CDR3 loop: CAWSVVRGPGGSGNGYTF. CDR3 coding DNA: TGTGCCTGGAGTGTAGTAAGGGGCCCCGGTGGGTCTGGGAATGGCTACACCTTC.

This chain links TRBV27 with TRBJ2-7, with TRBD1 identical over 9 bases. The CDR3 contains 14 residues. The J segment lost 3 bases and the V segment lost 6 bases, leaving 6 bases of the junction unmatched. Looked up from germline, CDR1 is MNHEY and CDR2 is SMNVEV (reference sequence). CDR3 nucleotide sequence: TGTGCCAGCAGCACTCAGACAGGGGGCTACGAGCAGTACTTC. This gives the protein CASSTQTGGYEQYF.

For this clone: The identical CDR3 is also encoded by other nucleotide sequences in the sample. The genes are TRBV27 and TRBJ2-7; no definite D call. The CDR3 length is 12 residues. V was shortened by 2 bases and J by 6 bases, with 8 bases between the two germline ends. The germline CDR1 and CDR2 sequences are MNHEY and SMNVEV (reference sequence). For the CDR3, the DNA is TGTGCCAGCAGTTTACCCCCCGGCGAGCAGTACTTC. The encoded protein is CASSLPPGEQYF.

In regard to this clone: This sample also contains other DNA sequences that code for the same CDR3. This CDR3 reads CSVETGENTEAFF. The CDR3 nucleotides are TGCAGCGTGGAAACAGGGGAAAACACTGAAGCTTTCTTT. The rearrangement uses TRBV29-1 and TRBJ1-1; 7 positions agree with TRBD1. V was clipped by 6 bases and J by 2 bases; unmatched bases: 6. Germline CDR1 and CDR2: SQVTM and ANQGSEA. There are 13 residues in the CDR3.

Written as DNA, the CDR3 is TGCGCCAGCAGCACCGGACTAGTCCGGTCGAACACCGGGGAGCTGTTTTTT. Protein sequence: CASSTGLVRSNTGELFF. This sequence joins TRBV5-1 and TRBJ2-2, with 7 bases lining up with TRBD2. V gave up 4 bases and J gave up 0 bases; unmatched junction bases: 9. CDR3 length equals 17 residues. Germline CDR1 SGHRS, CDR2 YFSETQ.

This clone was picked up one time. The V gene is TRBV9, the J gene TRBJ2-2, with D maybe TRBD2 (5 bases). V dropped 4 bases and J dropped 4 bases, with 23 bases sitting between them. Looked up from germline, CDR1 is SGDLS and CDR2 is YYNGEE. The length of the CDR3 is 18 residues. In DNA, the CDR3 is TGTGCCAGCAGCCGAAGACGGATGATGGACTGGGGCACCGGGGAGCTGTTTTTT. Protein: CASSRRRMMDWGTGELFF.

V is TRBV3-1 (or the pseudogene TRBV3-2) and J is TRBJ2-7, with D perhaps matching TRBD2 (6 bases). Deletions cut 4 bases from V and 13 bases from J, with 29 bases between. Germline CDR1 LGHDT, CDR2 YNNKEL (reference sequence). This CDR3 has 16 residues. The CDR3 spells CASSPVGGTPPRSPYF. Here the CDR3 DNA reads TGTGCCAGCAGCCCAGTCGGGGGAACACCCCCGCGATCGCCTTACTTC.

The rearrangement joins TRBV5-1 to TRBJ2-3; TRBD2 aligns across 12 bases. CDR1 SGHRS and CDR2 YFSETQ come from the germline V gene. The CDR3 covers 17 residues. J lost 6 bases, V lost 0 bases, and 8 bases had no gene match. CDR3 sequence reads: CASSLATSGSARDTQYF. CDR3 DNA: TGCGCCAGCAGCTTGGCGACTAGCGGGAGCGCACGCGATACGCAGTATTTT.

The J gene is TRBJ2-3, the V gene TRBV2, with a tentative D call TRBD2 (5 bases). Germline V gene lookup returns CDR1 SNHLY and CDR2 FYNNEI. Trimming took off 4 bases at V and 2 bases at J, with 13 bases between the two ends. This CDR3 spans 15 amino acids. For the CDR3, the DNA is TGTGCCAGCAGTGTGCCGGACTCTCACACAGATACGCAGTATTTT. Residues: CASSVPDSHTDTQYF.